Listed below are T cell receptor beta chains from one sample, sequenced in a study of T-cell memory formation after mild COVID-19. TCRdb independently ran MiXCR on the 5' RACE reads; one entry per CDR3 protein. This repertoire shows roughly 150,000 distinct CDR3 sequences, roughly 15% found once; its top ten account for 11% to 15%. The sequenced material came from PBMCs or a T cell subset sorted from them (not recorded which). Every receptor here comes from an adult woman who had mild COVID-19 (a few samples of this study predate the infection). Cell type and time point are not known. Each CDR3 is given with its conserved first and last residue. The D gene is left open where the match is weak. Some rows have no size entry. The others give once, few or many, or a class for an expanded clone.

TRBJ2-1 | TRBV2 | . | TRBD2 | CARTTSGGYNEQFF | TGTGCCAGGACGACTAGCGGGGGGTACAATGAGCAGTTCTTC
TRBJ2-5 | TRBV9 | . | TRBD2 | CASSVATTSTVETQYF | TGTGCCAGCAGCGTAGCTACGACTAGCACCGTGGAGACCCAGTACTTC
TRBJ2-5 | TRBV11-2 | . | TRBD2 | CASRGLAAQETQYF | TGTGCCAGCAGGGGACTAGCGGCCCAAGAGACCCAGTACTTC
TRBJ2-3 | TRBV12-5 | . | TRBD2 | CASGSPRTSGYTDTQYF | TGTGCTAGTGGTTCCCCCCGGACTAGCGGTTACACAGATACGCAGTATTTT
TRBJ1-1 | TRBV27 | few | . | CASSKHGVNTEAFF | TGTGCCAGCAGCAAACACGGGGTGAACACTGAAGCTTTCTTT
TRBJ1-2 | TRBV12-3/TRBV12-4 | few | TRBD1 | CASSPTGSGGYTF | TGTGCCAGCAGTCCGACAGGGAGCGGAGGCTACACCTTC
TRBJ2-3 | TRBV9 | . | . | CASGVQHGGTDTQYF | TGTGCCAGCGGCGTTCAGCACGGTGGGACAGATACGCAGTATTTT
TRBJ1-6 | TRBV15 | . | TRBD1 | CATRRDRDSPLHF | TGTGCCACCAGGAGGGACAGGGATTCACCCCTCCACTTT
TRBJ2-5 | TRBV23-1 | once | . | CASNLNRAREETQYF | TGCGCCAGCAATTTAAATCGGGCAAGAGAAGAGACCCAGTACTTC
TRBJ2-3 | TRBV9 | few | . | CASSVRGGGWGSSTDTQYF | TGTGCCAGCAGCGTGAGGGGTGGGGGTTGGGGAAGTAGCACAGATACGCAGTATTTT
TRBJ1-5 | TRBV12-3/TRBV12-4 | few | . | CASSAGTANQPQHF | TGTGCCAGCAGTGCCGGGACGGCGAATCAGCCCCAGCATTTT
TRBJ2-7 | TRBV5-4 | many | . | CASSFSGYEQYF | TGTGCCAGCAGCTTCTCGGGCTACGAGCAGTACTTC
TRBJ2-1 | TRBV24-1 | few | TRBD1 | CATSDSDREDNEQFF | TGTGCCACCAGTGATTCGGACAGGGAAGACAATGAGCAGTTCTTC
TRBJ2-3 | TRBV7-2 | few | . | CASSLVHSTDTQYF | TGTGCCAGCAGCTTAGTGCACAGCACAGATACGCAGTATTTT
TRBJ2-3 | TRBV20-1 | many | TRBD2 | CSGPPGGGNTDTQYF | TGCAGTGGACCTCCCGGGGGGGGGAACACAGATACGCAGTATTTT
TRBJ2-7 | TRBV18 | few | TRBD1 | CASSPRTGEDEQYF | TGTGCCAGCTCACCAAGGACAGGGGAGGACGAGCAGTACTTC
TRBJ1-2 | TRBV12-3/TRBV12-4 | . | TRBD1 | CAISNGTGDYYGYTF | TGTGCCATCTCGAATGGGACAGGGGATTACTATGGCTACACCTTC
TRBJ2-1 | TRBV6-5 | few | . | CASREYKDNEQFF | TGTGCCAGCAGGGAGTATAAAGACAATGAGCAGTTCTTC
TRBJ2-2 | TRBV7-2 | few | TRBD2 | CASSLLAVPNTGELFF | TGTGCCAGCAGTTTGCTAGCGGTCCCGAACACCGGGGAGCTGTTTTTT
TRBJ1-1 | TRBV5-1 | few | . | CASSRANTEAFF | TGCGCCAGCAGCCGGGCAAACACTGAAGCTTTCTTT
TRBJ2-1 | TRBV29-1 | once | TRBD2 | CSVDRTSGGYEQFF | TGCAGCGTCGACCGGACTAGCGGGGGTTATGAGCAGTTCTTC
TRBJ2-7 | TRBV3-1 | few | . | CASSHSVTYEQYF | TGTGCCAGCAGCCATTCAGTTACCTACGAGCAGTACTTC
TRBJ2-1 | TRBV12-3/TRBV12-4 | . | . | CASSLSSRWNEQFF | TGTGCCAGCAGTTTGTCGAGTCGGTGGAATGAGCAGTTCTTC
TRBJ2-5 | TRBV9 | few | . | CASSATGFQETQYF | TGTGCCAGCAGCGCGACGGGGTTTCAAGAGACCCAGTACTTC
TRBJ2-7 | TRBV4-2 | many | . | CASSQGSQGNYEQYF | TGTGCCAGCAGCCAAGGGTCCCAGGGAAACTACGAGCAGTACTTC
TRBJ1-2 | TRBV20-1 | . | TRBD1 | CSASPQGGRAGYTF | TGCAGTGCTAGCCCGCAGGGGGGAAGGGCTGGCTACACCTTC
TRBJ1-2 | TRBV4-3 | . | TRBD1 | CASSPDRGSRGYTF | TGCGCCAGCAGCCCTGACAGGGGATCTCGCGGCTACACCTTC
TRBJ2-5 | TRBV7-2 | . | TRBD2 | CASSRRTSGILQETQYF | TGTGCCAGCAGCCGGCGGACTAGCGGGATATTGCAAGAGACCCAGTACTTC
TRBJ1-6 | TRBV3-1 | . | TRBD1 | CASSQHGQASPLHF | TGTGCCAGCAGCCAGCACGGACAGGCGTCACCCCTCCACTTT
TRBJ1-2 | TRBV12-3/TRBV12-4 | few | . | CASGPGGGGYTF | TGTGCCAGCGGGCCGGGGGGTGGTGGCTACACCTTC
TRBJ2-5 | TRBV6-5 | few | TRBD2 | CASSFVTSGRKTQYF | TGTGCCAGCAGTTTCGTGACTAGCGGGAGGAAGACCCAGTACTTC
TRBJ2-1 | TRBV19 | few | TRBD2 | CASMGLTSRSEQFF | TGTGCCAGTATGGGATTGACTAGCCGGAGTGAGCAGTTCTTC
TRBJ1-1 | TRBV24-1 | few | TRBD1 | CATSDFPRPTGEVEAFF | TGTGCCACCAGTGATTTTCCCCGCCCGACAGGGGAAGTTGAAGCTTTCTTT
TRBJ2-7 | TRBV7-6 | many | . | CASSLGADSYEQYF | TGTGCCAGCAGCTTAGGGGCAGACTCCTACGAGCAGTACTTC
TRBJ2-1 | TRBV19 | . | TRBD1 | CASTGGSSYNEQFF | TGTGCCAGCACAGGGGGGAGCTCCTACAATGAGCAGTTCTTC
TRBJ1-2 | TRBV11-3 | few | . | CASSNSPNYGYTF | TGTGCCAGCAGCAACAGCCCTAACTATGGCTACACCTTC
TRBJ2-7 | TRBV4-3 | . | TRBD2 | CASSQVVSGRDSSYEQYF | TGCGCCAGCAGCCAAGTGGTTAGCGGGAGGGATAGCTCCTACGAGCAGTACTTC
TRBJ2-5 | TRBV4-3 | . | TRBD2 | CASSPSTSSGRGQTQYF | TGCGCCAGCAGCCCCTCCACCTCTAGCGGGAGGGGCCAGACCCAGTACTTC
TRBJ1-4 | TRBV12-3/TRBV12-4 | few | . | CASRGGGEKLFF | TGTGCCAGTCGAGGGGGAGGGGAAAAACTGTTTTTT
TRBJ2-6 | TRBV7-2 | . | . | CASSQGLPLSGANVLTF | TGTGCCAGCAGCCAAGGGTTACCCCTCTCTGGGGCCAACGTCCTGACTTTC
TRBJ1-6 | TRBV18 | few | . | CASSREQDNSPLHF | TGTGCCAGCTCTCGAGAACAGGATAATTCACCCCTCCACTTT
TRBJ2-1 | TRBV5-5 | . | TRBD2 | CASSSRLADYNEQFF | TGTGCCAGCAGCTCCCGACTAGCGGATTACAATGAGCAGTTCTTC
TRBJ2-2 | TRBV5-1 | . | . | CASSLDPGLNTGELFF | TGCGCCAGCAGCTTGGATCCGGGACTTAACACCGGGGAGCTGTTTTTT
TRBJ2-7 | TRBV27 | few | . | CASSFGLAATHEQYF | TGTGCCAGCAGTTTCGGGCTAGCAGCAACCCACGAGCAGTACTTC
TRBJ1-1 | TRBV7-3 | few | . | CASSLMDSTEAFF | TGTGCCAGCAGCTTAATGGACAGCACTGAAGCTTTCTTT
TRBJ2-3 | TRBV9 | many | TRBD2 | CASSVAGTSGRRTDTQYF | TGTGCCAGCAGCGTAGCAGGGACTAGCGGGCGTCGCACAGATACGCAGTATTTT
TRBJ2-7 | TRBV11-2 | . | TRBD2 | CASSYVGGGPKDYEQYF | TGTGCCAGCAGCTACGTTGGGGGAGGGCCCAAAGACTACGAGCAGTACTTC
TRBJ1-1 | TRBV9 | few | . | CASSVVGGASTEAFF | TGTGCCAGCAGCGTAGTAGGGGGGGCGAGCACTGAAGCTTTCTTT
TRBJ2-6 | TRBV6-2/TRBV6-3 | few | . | CASRHSESSGANVLTF | TGTGCCAGCAGACATAGCGAAAGCTCTGGGGCCAACGTCCTGACTTTC
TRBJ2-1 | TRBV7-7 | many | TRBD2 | CASSLGLADDEQFF | TGTGCCAGCAGCTTAGGACTAGCGGACGATGAGCAGTTCTTC
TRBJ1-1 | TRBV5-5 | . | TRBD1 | CASRQGGSWNTEAFF | TGTGCCAGCAGACAGGGGGGCTCATGGAACACTGAAGCTTTCTTT
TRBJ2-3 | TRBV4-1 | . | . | CASSQAGSTDTQYF | TGCGCCAGCAGCCAAGCGGGAAGCACAGATACGCAGTATTTT
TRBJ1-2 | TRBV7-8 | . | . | CASSLDVVGNYGYTF | TGTGCCAGCAGCTTAGACGTGGTGGGGAACTATGGCTACACCTTC
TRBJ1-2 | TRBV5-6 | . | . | CASSLDGEDGYTF | TGTGCCAGCAGCTTGGACGGGGAAGATGGCTACACCTTC
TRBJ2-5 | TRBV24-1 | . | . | CATSDWDEGETQYF | TGTGCCACCAGTGATTGGGACGAAGGGGAGACCCAGTACTTC